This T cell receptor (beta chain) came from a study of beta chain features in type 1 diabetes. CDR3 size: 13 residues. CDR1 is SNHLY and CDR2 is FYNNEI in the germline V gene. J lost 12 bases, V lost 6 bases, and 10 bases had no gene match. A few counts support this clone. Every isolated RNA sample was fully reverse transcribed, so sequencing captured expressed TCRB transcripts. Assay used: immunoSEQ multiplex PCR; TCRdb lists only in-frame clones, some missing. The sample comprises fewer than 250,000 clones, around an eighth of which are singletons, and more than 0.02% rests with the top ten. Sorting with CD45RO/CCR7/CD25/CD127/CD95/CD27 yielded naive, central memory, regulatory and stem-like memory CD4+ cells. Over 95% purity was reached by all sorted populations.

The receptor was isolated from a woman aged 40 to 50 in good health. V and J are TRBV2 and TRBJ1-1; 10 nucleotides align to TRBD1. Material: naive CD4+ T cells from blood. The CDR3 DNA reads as TGTGCCAGCAGGTCCGGGACAGGGGTAACATCTTTCTTT. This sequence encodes CASRSGTGVTSFF.